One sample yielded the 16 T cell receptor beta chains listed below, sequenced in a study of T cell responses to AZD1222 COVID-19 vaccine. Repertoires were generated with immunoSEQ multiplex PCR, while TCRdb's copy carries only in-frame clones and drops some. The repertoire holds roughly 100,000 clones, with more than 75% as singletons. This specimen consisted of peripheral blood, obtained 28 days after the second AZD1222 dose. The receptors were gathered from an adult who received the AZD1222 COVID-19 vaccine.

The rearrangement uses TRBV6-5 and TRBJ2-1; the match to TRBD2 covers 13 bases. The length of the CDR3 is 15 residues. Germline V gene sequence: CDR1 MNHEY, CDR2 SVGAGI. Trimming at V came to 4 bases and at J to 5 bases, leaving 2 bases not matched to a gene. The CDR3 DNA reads TGTGCCAGCAGTTCGGGACTAGCGGGGAACAATGAGCAGTTCTTC. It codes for CASSSGLAGNNEQFF.

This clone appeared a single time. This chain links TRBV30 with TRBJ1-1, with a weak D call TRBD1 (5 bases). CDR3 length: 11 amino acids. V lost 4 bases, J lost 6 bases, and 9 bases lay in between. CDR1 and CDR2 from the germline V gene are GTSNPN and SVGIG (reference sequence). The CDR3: CAWTVGAEAFF. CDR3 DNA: TGTGCCTGGACTGTGGGGGCTGAAGCTTTCTTT.

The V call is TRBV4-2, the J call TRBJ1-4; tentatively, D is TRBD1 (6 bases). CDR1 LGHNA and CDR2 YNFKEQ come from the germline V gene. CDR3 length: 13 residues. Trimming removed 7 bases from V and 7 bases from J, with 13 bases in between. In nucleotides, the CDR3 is TGTGCCAGCATGGGGGCCCTGAGTGAAAAACTGTTTTTT. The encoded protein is CASMGALSEKLFF.

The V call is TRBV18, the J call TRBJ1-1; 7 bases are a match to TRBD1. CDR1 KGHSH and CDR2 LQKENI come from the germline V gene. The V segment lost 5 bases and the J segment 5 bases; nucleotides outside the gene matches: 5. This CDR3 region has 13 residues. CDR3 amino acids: CASSTDRVTEAFF. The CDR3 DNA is TGTGCCAGCTCAACCGACAGGGTAACTGAAGCTTTCTTT. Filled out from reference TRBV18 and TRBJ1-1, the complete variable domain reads NAGVMQNPRHLVRRRGQEARLRCSPMKGHSHVYWYRQLPEEGLKFMVYLQKENIIDESGMPKERFSAEFPKEGPSILRIQQVVRGDSAAYFCASSTDRVTEAFFGQGTRLTVV.

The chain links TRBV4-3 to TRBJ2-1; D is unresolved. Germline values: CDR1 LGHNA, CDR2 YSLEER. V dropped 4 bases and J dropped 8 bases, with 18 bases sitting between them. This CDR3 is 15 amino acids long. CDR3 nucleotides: TGCGCCAGCAGCCTTGATGGGGTTAGCTCCGATGAGCAGTTCTTC. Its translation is CASSLDGVSSDEQFF.

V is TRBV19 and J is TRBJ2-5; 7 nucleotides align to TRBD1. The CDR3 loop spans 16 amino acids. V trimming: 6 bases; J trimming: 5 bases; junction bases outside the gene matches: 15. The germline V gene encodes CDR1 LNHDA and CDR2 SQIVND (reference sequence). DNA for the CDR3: TGTGCCAGTAGCCGCGTTTTGGGACAGTGGTCGGAGACCCAGTACTTC. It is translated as CASSRVLGQWSETQYF.

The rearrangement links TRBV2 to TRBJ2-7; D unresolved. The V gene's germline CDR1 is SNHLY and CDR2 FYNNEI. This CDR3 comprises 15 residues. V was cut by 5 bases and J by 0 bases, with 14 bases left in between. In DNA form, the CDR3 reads TGTGCCAGCAGTAATAGGTTCTTGAGCTCCTACGAGCAGTACTTC. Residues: CASSNRFLSSYEQYF. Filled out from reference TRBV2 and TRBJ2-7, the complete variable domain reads EPEVTQTPSHQVTQMGQEVILRCVPISNHLYFYWYRQILGQKVEFLVSFYNNEISEKSEIFDDQFSVERPDGSNFTLKIRSTKLEDSAMYFCASSNRFLSSYEQYFGPGTRLTVT.

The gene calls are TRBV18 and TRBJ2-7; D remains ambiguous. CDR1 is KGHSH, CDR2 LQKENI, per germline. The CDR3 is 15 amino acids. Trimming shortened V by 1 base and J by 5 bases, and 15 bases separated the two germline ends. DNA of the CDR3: TGTGCCAGCTCACCACGTCCTGGGCGGATCCACGAGCAGTACTTC. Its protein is CASSPRPGRIHEQYF.

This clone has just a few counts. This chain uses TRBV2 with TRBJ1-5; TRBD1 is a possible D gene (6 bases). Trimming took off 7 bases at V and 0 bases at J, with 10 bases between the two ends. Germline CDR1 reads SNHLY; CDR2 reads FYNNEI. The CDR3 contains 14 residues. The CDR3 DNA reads TGTGCCAGCACGGGACACTATAGCAATCAGCCCCAGCATTTT. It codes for CASTGHYSNQPQHF.

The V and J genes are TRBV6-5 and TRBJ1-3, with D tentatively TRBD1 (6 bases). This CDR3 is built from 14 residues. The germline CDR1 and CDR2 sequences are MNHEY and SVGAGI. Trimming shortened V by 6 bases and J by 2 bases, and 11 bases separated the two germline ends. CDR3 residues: CASSHGTTGNTIYF. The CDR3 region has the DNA TGTGCCAGCAGCCACGGGACAACTGGAAACACCATATATTTT.

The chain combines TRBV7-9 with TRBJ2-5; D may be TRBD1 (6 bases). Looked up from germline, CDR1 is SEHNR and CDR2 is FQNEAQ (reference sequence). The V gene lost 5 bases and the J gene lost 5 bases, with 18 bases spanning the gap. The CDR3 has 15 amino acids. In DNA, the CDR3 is TGTGCCAGCAGCCTGGGACGGACAGCCTTGGAGACCCAGTACTTC. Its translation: CASSLGRTALETQYF.

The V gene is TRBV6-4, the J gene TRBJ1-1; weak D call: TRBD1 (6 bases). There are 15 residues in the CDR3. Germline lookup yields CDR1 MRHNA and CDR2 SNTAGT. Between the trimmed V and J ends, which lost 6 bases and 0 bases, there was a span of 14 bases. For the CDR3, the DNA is TGTGCCAGCAGGGCACAGGGAGGATTGAACACTGAAGCTTTCTTT. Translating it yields CASRAQGGLNTEAFF.

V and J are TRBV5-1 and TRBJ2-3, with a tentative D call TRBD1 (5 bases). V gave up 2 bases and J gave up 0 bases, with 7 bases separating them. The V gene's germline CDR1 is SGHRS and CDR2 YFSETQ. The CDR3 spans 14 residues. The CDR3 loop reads CASSFDSSTDTQYF. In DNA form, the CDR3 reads TGCGCCAGCAGCTTCGACAGTAGCACAGATACGCAGTATTTT.

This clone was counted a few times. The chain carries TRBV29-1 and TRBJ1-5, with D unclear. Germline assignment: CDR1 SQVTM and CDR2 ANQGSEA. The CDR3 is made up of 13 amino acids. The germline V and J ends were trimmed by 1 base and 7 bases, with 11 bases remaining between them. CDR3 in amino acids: CSVEGGVGQPQHF. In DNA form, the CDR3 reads TGCAGCGTTGAAGGGGGAGTAGGACAGCCCCAGCATTTT.

CDR3 amino acids: CASSDSGGSSYNEQFF. In DNA form, the CDR3 reads TGTGCCAGCAGCGATAGCGGGGGGAGCTCCTACAATGAGCAGTTCTTC. The V call is TRBV2, the J call TRBJ2-1, with 10 bases aligning to TRBD2. J gave up 0 bases and V 6 bases, and 5 bases lay outside the gene matches. Germline V lookup: CDR1 SNHLY, CDR2 FYNNEI. The CDR3 totals 16 residues. Variable domain in full (rest from reference TRBV2 and TRBJ2-1): EPEVTQTPSHQVTQMGQEVILRCVPISNHLYFYWYRQILGQKVEFLVSFYNNEISEKSEIFDDQFSVERPDGSNFTLKIRSTKLEDSAMYFCASSDSGGSSYNEQFFGPGTRLTVL.

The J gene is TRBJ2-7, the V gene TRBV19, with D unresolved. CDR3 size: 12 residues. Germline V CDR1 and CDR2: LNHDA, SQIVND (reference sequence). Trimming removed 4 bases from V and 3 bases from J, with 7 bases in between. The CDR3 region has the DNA TGTGCCAGTAGTAACACAAACTACGAGCAGTACTTC. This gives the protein CASSNTNYEQYF.